A selection of T cell receptor beta chains follows, all from one sample in a study of T cell responses to AZD1222 COVID-19 vaccine. The repertoire was sequenced with immunoSEQ multiplex PCR; TCRdb's copy has only in-frame clones and lacks some. Of 120,000 to 150,000 clones in the sample, about 86% were seen once. Sequences were derived from peripheral blood, sampled 28 days after the second AZD1222 dose. The receptors were sampled from an adult who received the AZD1222 COVID-19 vaccine. Each CDR3 is given with its conserved first and last residue. A D gene is named only where the DNA matches it firmly. Not all rows give a size; the values are once, few, many and, for expanded clones, a class.

>TRBJ2-7|-|11|TRBV20-1|once
CSASTSYEQYF
TGCAGTGCGAGCACAAGCTACGAGCAGTACTTC
>TRBJ1-6|-|13|TRBV19|once
CASNRASNLPLHF
TGTGCCAGTAATAGGGCTTCGAATTTACCCCTCCACTTT
>TRBJ1-5|-|18|TRBV7-9|few
CASSLEGPAEEGYQPQHF
TGTGCCAGCAGCTTAGAGGGGCCAGCTGAGGAGGGGTATCAGCCCCAGCATTTT
>TRBJ2-3|TRBD2|15|TRBV3-1/TRBV3-2|-
CASSPLAGGPSTQYF
TGTGCCAGCAGCCCACTAGCGGGGGGGCCTAGTACGCAGTATTTT
>TRBJ1-2|-|13|TRBV7-9|-
CASSSGVLYGYTF
TGTGCCAGCAGCTCGGGAGTCCTCTATGGCTACACCTTC
>TRBJ2-2|-|14|TRBV6-4|few
CASSDTGPTGELFF
TGTGCCAGCAGTGATACAGGTCCCACCGGGGAGCTGTTTTTT
>TRBJ1-2|-|12|TRBV12-3/TRBV12-4|-
CASSFGGGGYTF
TGTGCCAGCAGTTTTGGGGGTGGCGGCTACACCTTC
>TRBJ1-2|-|13|TRBV12-3/TRBV12-4|-
CASSLPSSYGYTF
TGTGCCAGCAGTTTACCCAGTTCGTATGGCTACACCTTC
>TRBJ2-1|TRBD2|15|TRBV18|-
CASSLRGGTYNEQFF
TGTGCCAGCTCACTTCGGGGGGGGACCTACAATGAGCAGTTCTTC
>TRBJ2-1|-|15|TRBV6-5|-
CASNAGASSYNEQFF
TGTGCCAGCAATGCCGGGGCAAGCTCCTACAATGAGCAGTTCTTC
>TRBJ2-1|TRBD2|19|TRBV7-7|-
CASSYATSGLAISYNEQFF
TGTGCCAGCAGCTACGCAACCAGCGGACTAGCAATCTCCTACAATGAGCAGTTCTTC
>TRBJ1-3|-|15|TRBV11-2|-
CASSLVASSGNTIYF
TGTGCCAGCAGCTTAGTGGCAAGCTCTGGAAACACCATATATTTT
>TRBJ2-3|-|13|TRBV11-3|-
CASSLEGQDTQYF
TGTGCCAGCAGCTTAGAAGGTCAAGATACGCAGTATTTT